Listed below are T cell receptor beta chains from one sample, sequenced in a study of blood T cell repertoires in COVID-19. Data came from immunoSEQ multiplex PCR; TCRdb stores just in-frame clones and leaves some out. Here the sample spans 150,000 to 200,000 clones, approximately 81% being singletons. The sample comprised peripheral blood. The receptors shown here come from a human donor with acute or convalescent COVID-19. The donor label of this sample is uncertain. Both conserved end residues are part of each CDR3. A D gene is named only where the DNA matches it firmly. Only some rows state a clone size, as once, few, many or a class for expanded clones.

TRBV6-5,TRBJ1-4,TRBD1,once,CASRTGATNEKLFF,TGTGCCAGCAGGACAGGGGCAACTAATGAAAAACTGTTTTTT
TRBV7-9,TRBJ1-1,-,-,CASSLEVGGPTEAFF,TGTGCCAGCAGCTTAGAAGTAGGAGGCCCCACTGAAGCTTTCTTT
TRBV7-3,TRBJ2-3,TRBD2,-,CASSLGGGPRTDTQYF,TGTGCCAGCAGCTTGGGCGGGGGGCCCCGAACAGATACGCAGTATTTT
TRBV2,TRBJ2-1,TRBD2,-,CASSVGRGATGEQFF,TGTGCCAGCAGTGTCGGGCGGGGGGCCACCGGTGAGCAGTTCTTC
TRBV18,TRBJ1-2,-,-,CASSPGAIEGGAVNYGYTF,TGTGCCAGCTCACCAGGGGCGATAGAAGGGGGAGCAGTAAACTATGGCTACACCTTC
TRBV27,TRBJ2-5,-,-,CASTSRAGTQYF,TGTGCCAGCACGTCTCGGGCGGGGACCCAGTACTTC
TRBV18,TRBJ1-4,-,-,CASSPPLLRNEKLFF,TGTGCCAGCTCACCACCGCTCCTACGAAATGAAAAACTGTTTTTT
TRBV6-5,TRBJ2-2,-,-,CASSYHRIPRAGELFF,TGTGCCAGCAGTTACCATAGAATACCGAGGGCCGGGGAGCTGTTTTTT
TRBV3-1/TRBV3-2,TRBJ1-1,-,once,CASSQGVRARGPEAFF,TGTGCCAGCAGCCAAGGGGTTCGGGCCCGGGGTCCTGAAGCTTTCTTT
TRBV13,TRBJ1-2,TRBD1,-,CASSWRTGGPYGYTF,TGTGCCAGCAGCTGGAGGACAGGGGGCCCCTATGGCTACACCTTC
TRBV4-1,TRBJ2-3,TRBD2,-,CASSLSGGRGTDTQYF,TGCGCCAGCAGCCTCAGCGGGGGGCGGGGCACAGATACGCAGTATTTT
TRBV24-1,TRBJ2-7,TRBD1,-,CATSDPGQPYEQYF,TGTGCCACCAGTGACCCGGGACAGCCCTACGAGCAGTACTTC
TRBV7-9,TRBJ2-4,-,once,CASSLDLAKNIQYF,TGTGCCAGCAGCTTAGACTTAGCCAAAAACATTCAGTACTTC
TRBV18,TRBJ1-2,TRBD1,-,CASSPGDSGGYTF,TGTGCCAGCTCACCGGGGGACAGCGGGGGCTACACCTTC
TRBV4-2,TRBJ1-2,TRBD1,-,CASSQGTGGYTF,TGTGCCAGCAGCCAAGGGACAGGTGGCTACACCTTC
TRBV5-1,TRBJ2-1,TRBD2,once,CASSLQPGTSYNEQFF,TGCGCCAGCAGCTTACAACCCGGGACTAGCTACAATGAGCAGTTCTTC
TRBV7-2,TRBJ1-1,-,-,CASSPRGGPRVTEAFF,TGTGCCAGCAGTCCCCGGGGGGGTCCCCGAGTGACTGAAGCTTTCTTT
TRBV19,TRBJ1-1,TRBD1,-,CATGDRALSTEAFF,TGTGCCACCGGGGACAGGGCGTTGAGCACTGAAGCTTTCTTT
TRBV19,TRBJ2-7,TRBD1,-,CASSIVGTGNEQYF,TGTGCCAGTAGTATAGTCGGGACAGGAAACGAGCAGTACTTC
TRBV2,TRBJ2-2,-,-,CASSEPANTGELFF,TGTGCCAGCAGTGAACCGGCGAACACCGGGGAGCTGTTTTTT
TRBV6-1,TRBJ1-3,-,-,CASSEGGIKSAAGLRSGNTIYF,TGTGCCAGCAGTGAAGGCGGTATCAAGAGTGCGGCAGGGCTCAGATCTGGAAACACCATATATTTT
TRBV9,TRBJ2-3,TRBD2,-,CASSAGTNPSTDTQYF,TGTGCCAGCAGCGCAGGGACTAACCCTAGCACAGATACGCAGTATTTT
TRBV18,TRBJ2-7,-,-,CASSRLTGKEDEQYF,TGTGCCAGCTCACGGCTTACAGGGAAAGAGGACGAGCAGTACTTC